This T cell receptor (beta chain) was identified in a study of T cell responses to AZD1222 COVID-19 vaccine. The V gene's germline CDR1 is SNHLY and CDR2 FYNNEI. The V segment lost 7 bases and the J segment 0 bases; nucleotides outside the gene matches: 4. CDR3 size: 15 residues. Broader study findings: Sampling that yielded the repertoires occurred only after the peak T cell response.

This clone was seen a few times. Its target is not known. The assay was immunoSEQ multiplex PCR, and TCRdb's table has in-frame clones only and misses some. There are 100,000 to 150,000 clones in the sample; roughly 86% occur only once, and approximately 16% lies in the top ten. Second-dose groups at about 4 or about 12 weeks were pooled. The chain joins TRBV2 to TRBJ1-5, with 9 nucleotides matching TRBD1. The receptor's source is an adult who received the AZD1222 COVID-19 vaccine. Sequenced here: peripheral blood, sampled 28 days after the second AZD1222 dose. DNA for the CDR3: TGTGCCAGCAATTGGGGACAGGGTAGCAATCAGCCCCAGCATTTT. This codes for CASNWGQGSNQPQHF.